This T cell receptor (beta chain) is drawn from a study of blood T cell repertoires in COVID-19 (dated by TCRdb to 2018 to 2020). The study in broad terms: Collaborator samples came from the United States, Italy and Spain and covered acute and convalescent phases of COVID-19. The prospective study material was composed of cDNA or gDNA derived from T cells, B-cell-depleted T cells, or PBMCs. Subjects who had been exposed to COVID-19, were actively infected with it, or had recovered from it provided the deeply sampled blood TCRbeta repertoires that made up the dataset. The repertoires were released in a freely available public database meant as a resource for research on the immune response to SARS-CoV-2. Samples were obtained from the ongoing ImmuneRACE study (first 160 participants) and from some 1,200 subjects provided by 6 global collaborators. A de-identified subject ID, COVID-19 status, age in years and sex were almost always included in the sample metadata. Where HLA class I and class II types were available, the types were taken from metadata supplied by the sample provider, not from assay-based typing. Overall study outcomes, separate from this receptor: How much clinical and demographic metadata was included differed by source and by participant, and the metadata was provided uncurated.

Each collaborating institution followed its own protocols to collect whole blood in K2EDTA tubes. For TCRbeta analysis, collaborators shipped samples as frozen whole blood, isolated PBMCs, or DNA extracted from either of those sample types. TCRbeta CDR3 regions were amplified from genomic DNA using the immunoSEQ Assay, a bias-controlled multiplex PCR. In the paper's pipeline: Nucleated cell counts per sample were estimated from amplification of reference gene primers within the assay. To quantify the absolute abundance of each unique TCRbeta CDR3 rearrangement, sequence reads were collapsed and filtered. Productive Simpson clonality was computed per sample as the square root of Simpson's diversity index over productive rearrangements. What TCRdb holds here is the immuneACCESS table cut down to in-frame rearrangements. Part of the clones is not present; checked against another copy, under half of the missing clones reflect an unresolved V gene, and the others are unexplained. The V and J calls and clone size are taken from that table; D and trimming were inferred from the DNA. Here the sample has about 120,000 clones; about four fifths occur a single time. The leading ten clones occupy around 3.9% of the sample.

This clone was counted only a few times. Its binding antigen is unknown. No quality values exist for individual bases; no much larger clone is one base distant. CDR1 and CDR2 are drawn from the germline V gene: MNHEY, SVGAGI. The CDR3 holds 15 amino acids from the cysteine to the phenylalanine. Of the read, only the CDR3 DNA is kept; its 45 bases are in frame from base 1. V loses 7 bases at its end and J loses 8 bases; junction bases beyond the gene matches: 14. The source material was peripheral blood. This receptor chain uses TRBV6-5 and TRBJ2-1, with TRBD2 matching 7 junction bases. This receptor was taken from a woman older than 75 with acute or convalescent COVID-19. The CDR3 reads CASTLPGGGMDEQFF. The DNA reads TGTGCCAGCACTCTCCCGGGGGGAGGTATGGATGAGCAGTTCTTC.